Described below is a single T cell receptor (beta chain) sequence and its context. Method: immunoSEQ multiplex PCR; TCRdb's copy keeps in-frame clones and lacks some. This sample has 85,000 to 100,000 clones; approximately 92% occur once, and the top ten carry less than 2%. The sample comes from a study of T cell changes during pregnancy in multiple sclerosis. The TCR comes from a female donor with multiple sclerosis, enrolled in a pregnancy study. The specimen comprised peripheral blood, sampled in the first trimester of pregnancy.

CDR3 region: CASSLTGLLVNEKLFF. The DNA for the CDR3 is TGTGCCAGCAGCCTGACGGGATTATTAGTTAATGAAAAACTGTTTTTT. The chain has TRBV7-2 and TRBJ1-4, with D unresolved. CDR1 and CDR2 from the germline V gene are SGHTA and FQGNSA. The CDR3 is made up of 16 amino acids. V lost 5 bases and J lost 4, with 17 bases in between.